This T cell receptor (beta chain) was captured in a study of cytomegalovirus exposure and HLA in healthy donors. Germline V gene data show CDR1 as LNHDA and CDR2 as SQIVND (reference sequence). Trimming took 9 bases from V and 2 from J; bases not matched to a gene: 4. This CDR3 spans 14 amino acids. This PCR relied on a set of 60 Vbeta primers and 13 Jbeta primers. In the original processing: In a later analysis, 75 million to 95 million unique TCR beta chains included roughly 11 million shared by two or more donors. Clones were sequenced by immunoSEQ multiplex PCR, and TCRdb holds only the in-frame ones, with some missing. D and trimming were read from the DNA, whereas the V and J calls and clone size are those reported in that table. The sample consists of 200,000 or so clones, 70% to 90% of them appearing once.

Sequenced sample: PBMCs. This clonotype was sampled from a man aged 25-40 years in good health and CMV-seronegative. The V and J genes are TRBV19 and TRBJ2-4, with 10 bases matching TRBD1. The CDR3 sequence: CARRQGATKNIQYF. The CDR3 DNA reads TGTGCCAGACGACAGGGGGCAACCAAAAACATTCAGTACTTC.